This TCR beta chain stems from a study of cytomegalovirus exposure and HLA in healthy donors. General observations from the study: Generally TCR sequences proved uncommon, though certain public TCRs appeared in numerous donors. Reports state that TCR beta sequences accurately predicted most subjects' HLA-A and HLA-B alleles.

As to this clone: What it binds is unknown.

V lost 4 bases and J lost 8; bases outside the gene matches: 5. The CDR3 consists of 15 residues. CDR1 is MNHNS, CDR2 SASEGT, per germline. As for the donors, each was a healthy bone marrow donor. The PCR made use of 60 Vbeta and 13 Jbeta primers. The data were produced by immunoSEQ multiplex PCR, yet TCRdb's version contains in-frame clones alone and is incomplete. The sample gives around 170,000 clones, 84% of which show up once; approximately 2.9% is in the top ten. The material sequenced was PBMCs. This TCR was recovered from a woman between 45 and 60 years old in good health and CMV-seropositive. The V gene is TRBV6-1, the J gene TRBJ2-1; 13 nucleotides match TRBD2. The DNA for the CDR3 is TGTGCCAGCAGTGGCACTAGCGGGGGGGCATATGAGCAGTTCTTC. Residues: CASSGTSGGAYEQFF.